This TCR beta chain was recovered during a study of graft-versus-host responses after intestinal transplantation. Study observations and caveats: Marrow from the recipient contained GvH clones, some of which had appeared first in ileum or blood.

CDR1 SGHNT and CDR2 YENEEA come from the germline V gene. CDR3 length: 13 amino acids. This clone was observed a few times. Its antigen is currently unknown. Sequence at one end of the junction differs from germline and may be a read error. Data came from immunoSEQ multiplex PCR; TCRdb stores just in-frame clones and leaves some out. This table has over 60,000 clones, 89% appearing once. Both intraepithelial and lamina propria lymphocytes were released by processing graft tissue. The clonotype comes from a human patient who received an intestinal transplant, so some T cells may come from the graft donor. The specimen was ileum tissue, collected 350 to 400 days after transplant. V is TRBV11-3 and J is TRBJ1-1; D unclear. The DNA of the CDR3 is TGTGCCAGCAGCTCTAGGGAGAACAGTGAAGCTTTCTTT. It codes for CASSSRENSEAFF. The full variable domain, in which reference TRBV11-3 and TRBJ1-1 provide the parts outside the CDR3, is EAGVVQSPRYKIIEKKQPVAFWCNPISGHNTLYWYLQNLGQGPELLIRYENEEAVDDSQLPKDRFSAERLKGVDSTLKIQPAELGDSAVYLCASSSRENSEAFFGQGTRLTVV.